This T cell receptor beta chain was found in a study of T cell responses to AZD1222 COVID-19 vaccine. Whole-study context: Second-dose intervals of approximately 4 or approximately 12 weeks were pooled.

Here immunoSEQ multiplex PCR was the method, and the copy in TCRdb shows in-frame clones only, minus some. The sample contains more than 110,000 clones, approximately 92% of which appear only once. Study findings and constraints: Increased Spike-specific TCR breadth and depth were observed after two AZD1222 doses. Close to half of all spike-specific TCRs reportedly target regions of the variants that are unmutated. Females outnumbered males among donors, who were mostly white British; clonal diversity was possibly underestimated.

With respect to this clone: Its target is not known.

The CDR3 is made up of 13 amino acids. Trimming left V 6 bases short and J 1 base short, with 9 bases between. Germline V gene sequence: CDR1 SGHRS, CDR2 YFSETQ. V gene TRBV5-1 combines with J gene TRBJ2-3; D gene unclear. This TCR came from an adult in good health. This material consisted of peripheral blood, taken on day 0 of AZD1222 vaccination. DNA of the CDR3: TGCGCCAGCAAAGATGTTGGCACAGATACGCAGTATTTT. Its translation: CASKDVGTDTQYF.